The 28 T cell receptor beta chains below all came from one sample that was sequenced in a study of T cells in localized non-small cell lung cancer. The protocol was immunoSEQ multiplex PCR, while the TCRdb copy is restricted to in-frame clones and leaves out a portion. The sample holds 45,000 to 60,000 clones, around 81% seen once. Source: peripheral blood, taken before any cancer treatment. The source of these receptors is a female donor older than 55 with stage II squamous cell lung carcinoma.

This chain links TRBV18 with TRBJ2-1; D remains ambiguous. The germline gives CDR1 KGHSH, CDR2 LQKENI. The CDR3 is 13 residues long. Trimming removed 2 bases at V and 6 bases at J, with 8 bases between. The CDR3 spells CASSPNLSNEQFF. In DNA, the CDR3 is TGTGCCAGCTCACCAAATCTTTCCAATGAGCAGTTCTTC.

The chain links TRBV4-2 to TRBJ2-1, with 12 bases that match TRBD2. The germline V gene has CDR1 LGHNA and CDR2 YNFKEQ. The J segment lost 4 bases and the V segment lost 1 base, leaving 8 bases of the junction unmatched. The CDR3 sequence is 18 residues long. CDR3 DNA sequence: TGTGCCAGCAGCCAAGGTCTCTCGACTAGCGGGGGTTACAATGAGCAGTTCTTC. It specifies CASSQGLSTSGGYNEQFF.

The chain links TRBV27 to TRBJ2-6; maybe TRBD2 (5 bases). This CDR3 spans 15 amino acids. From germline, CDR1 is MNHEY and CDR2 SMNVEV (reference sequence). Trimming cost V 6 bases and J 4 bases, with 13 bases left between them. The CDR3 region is CASRAVGRGANVLTF. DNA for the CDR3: TGTGCCAGCAGAGCCGTAGGGAGAGGGGCCAACGTCCTGACTTTC.

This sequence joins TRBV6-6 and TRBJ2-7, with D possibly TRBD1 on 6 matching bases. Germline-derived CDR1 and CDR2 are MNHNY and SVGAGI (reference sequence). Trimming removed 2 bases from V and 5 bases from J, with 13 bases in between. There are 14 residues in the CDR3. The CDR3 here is CASSYSQGSDEQYF. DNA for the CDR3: TGTGCCAGCAGTTACAGCCAGGGGTCGGACGAGCAGTACTTC.

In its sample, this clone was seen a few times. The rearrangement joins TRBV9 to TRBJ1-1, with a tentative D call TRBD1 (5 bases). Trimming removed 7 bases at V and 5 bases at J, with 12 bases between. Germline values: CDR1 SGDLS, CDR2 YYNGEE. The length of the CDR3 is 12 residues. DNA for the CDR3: TGTGCCAGCGGCGGGGGTAGGACTGAAGCTTTCTTT. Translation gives CASGGGRTEAFF.

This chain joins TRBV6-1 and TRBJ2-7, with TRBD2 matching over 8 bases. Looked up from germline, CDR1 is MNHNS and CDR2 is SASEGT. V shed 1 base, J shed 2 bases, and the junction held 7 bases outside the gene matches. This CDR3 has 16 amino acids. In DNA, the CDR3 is TGTGCCAGCAGTGAAGGAGGGGCGGGGGGCCCCTACGAGCAGTACTTC. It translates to CASSEGGAGGPYEQYF.

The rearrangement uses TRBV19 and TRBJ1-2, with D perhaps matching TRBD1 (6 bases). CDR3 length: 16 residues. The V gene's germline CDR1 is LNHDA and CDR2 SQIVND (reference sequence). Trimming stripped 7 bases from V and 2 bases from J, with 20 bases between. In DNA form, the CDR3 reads TGTGCCAGTACCGAAGGTCAAGGACAGAGAAACTATGGCTACACCTTC. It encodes CASTEGQGQRNYGYTF.

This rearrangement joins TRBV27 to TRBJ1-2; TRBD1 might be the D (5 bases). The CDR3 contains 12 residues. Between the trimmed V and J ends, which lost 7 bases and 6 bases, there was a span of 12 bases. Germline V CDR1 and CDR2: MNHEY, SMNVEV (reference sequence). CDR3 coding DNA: TGTGCCAGCACCCAAAGGGGTAATGGCTACACCTTC. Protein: CASTQRGNGYTF.

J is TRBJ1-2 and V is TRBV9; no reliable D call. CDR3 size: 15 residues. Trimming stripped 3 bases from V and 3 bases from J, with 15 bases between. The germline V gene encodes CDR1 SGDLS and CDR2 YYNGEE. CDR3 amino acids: CASSAREQLDYGYTF. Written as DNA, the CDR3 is TGTGCCAGCAGCGCCCGGGAGCAGCTAGACTATGGCTACACCTTC.

In DNA form, the CDR3 reads TGTGCCAGCAGTTTACCGGGGGGAGGCGGCTACACCTTC. It specifies CASSLPGGGGYTF. The V call is TRBV28, the J call TRBJ1-2; D is possibly TRBD1 (5 bases). From germline, CDR1 is MDHEN and CDR2 SYDVKM. The CDR3 is 13 residues long. The V and J ends lost 2 bases and 8 bases respectively, with 12 bases between them.

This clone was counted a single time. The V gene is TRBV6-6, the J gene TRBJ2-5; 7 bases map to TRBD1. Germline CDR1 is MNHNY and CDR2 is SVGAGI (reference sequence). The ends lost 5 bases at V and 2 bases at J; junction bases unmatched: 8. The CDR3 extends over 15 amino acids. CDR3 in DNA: TGTGCCAGCAGTCCAGGGGGAGTCCCACAAGAGACCCAGTACTTC. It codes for CASSPGGVPQETQYF.

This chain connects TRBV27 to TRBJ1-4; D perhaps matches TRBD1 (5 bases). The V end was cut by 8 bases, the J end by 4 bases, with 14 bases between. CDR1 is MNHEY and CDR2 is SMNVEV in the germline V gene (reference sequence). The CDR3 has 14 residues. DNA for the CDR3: TGTGCCAGCCCCTCGGGGCAAGTTAATGAAAAACTGTTTTTT. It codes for CASPSGQVNEKLFF.

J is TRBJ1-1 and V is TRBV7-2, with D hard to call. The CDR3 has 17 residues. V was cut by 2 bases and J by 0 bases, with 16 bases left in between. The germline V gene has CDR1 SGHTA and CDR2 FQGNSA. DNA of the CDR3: TGTGCCAGCAGCTTACCCTACCGGACCACCGTGAACACTGAAGCTTTCTTT. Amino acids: CASSLPYRTTVNTEAFF.

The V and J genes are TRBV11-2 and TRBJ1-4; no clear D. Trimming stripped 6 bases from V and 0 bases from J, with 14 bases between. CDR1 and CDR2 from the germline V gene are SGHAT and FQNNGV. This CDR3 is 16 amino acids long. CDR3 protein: CASSGLRRPTNEKLFF. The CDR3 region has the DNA TGTGCCAGCAGTGGTCTACGGAGACCAACTAATGAAAAACTGTTTTTT.

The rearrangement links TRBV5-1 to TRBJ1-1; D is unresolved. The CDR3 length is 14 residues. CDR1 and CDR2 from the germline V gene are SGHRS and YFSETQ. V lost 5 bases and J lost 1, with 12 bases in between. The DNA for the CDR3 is TGCGCCAGCAGGGTAATTACAACGAACACTGAAGCTTTCTTT. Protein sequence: CASRVITTNTEAFF.

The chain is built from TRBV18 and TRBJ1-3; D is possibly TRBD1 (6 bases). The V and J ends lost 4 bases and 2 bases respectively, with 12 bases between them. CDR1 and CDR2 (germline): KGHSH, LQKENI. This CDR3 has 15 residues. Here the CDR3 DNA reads TGTGCCAGCTCACTTGACCACAGGGCTGGAAACACCATATATTTT. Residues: CASSLDHRAGNTIYF.

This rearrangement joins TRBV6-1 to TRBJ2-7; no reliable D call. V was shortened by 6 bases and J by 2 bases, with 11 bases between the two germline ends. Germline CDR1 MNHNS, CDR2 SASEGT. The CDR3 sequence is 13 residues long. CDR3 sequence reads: CASSDGRPYEQYF. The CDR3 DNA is TGTGCCAGCAGCGATGGACGGCCCTACGAGCAGTACTTC.

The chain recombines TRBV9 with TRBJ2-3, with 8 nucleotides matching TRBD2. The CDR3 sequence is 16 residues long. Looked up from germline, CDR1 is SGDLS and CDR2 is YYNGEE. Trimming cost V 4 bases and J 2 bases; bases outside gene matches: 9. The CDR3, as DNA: TGTGCCAGCAGCCCCCGGGAGGGGGTCTTCACAGATACGCAGTATTTT. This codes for CASSPREGVFTDTQYF.

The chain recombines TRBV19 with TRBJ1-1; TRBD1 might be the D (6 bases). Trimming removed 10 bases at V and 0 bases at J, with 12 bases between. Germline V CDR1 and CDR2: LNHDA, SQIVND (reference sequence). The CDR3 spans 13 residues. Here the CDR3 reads CATRTAMNTEAFF. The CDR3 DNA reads TGTGCCACCAGGACAGCGATGAACACTGAAGCTTTCTTT.

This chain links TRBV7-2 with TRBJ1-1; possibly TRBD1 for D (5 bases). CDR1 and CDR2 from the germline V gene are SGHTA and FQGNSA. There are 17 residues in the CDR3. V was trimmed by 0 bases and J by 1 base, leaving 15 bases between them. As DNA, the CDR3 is TGTGCCAGCAGCTTAGCGTCGGGGCGAAAACCGAACACTGAAGCTTTCTTT. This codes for CASSLASGRKPNTEAFF. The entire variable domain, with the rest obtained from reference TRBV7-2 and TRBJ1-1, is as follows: GAGVSQSPSNKVTEKGKDVELRCDPISGHTALYWYRQSLGQGLEFLIYFQGNSAPDKSGLPSDRFSAERTGGSVSTLTIQRTQQEDSAVYLCASSLASGRKPNTEAFFGQGTRLTVV.

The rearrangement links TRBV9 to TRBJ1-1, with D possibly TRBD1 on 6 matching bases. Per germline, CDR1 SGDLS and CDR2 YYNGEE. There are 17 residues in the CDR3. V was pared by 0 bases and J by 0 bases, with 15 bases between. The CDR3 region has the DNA TGTGCCAGCAGCGTAGGGGGGCCGGGTAGTCTGAACACTGAAGCTTTCTTT. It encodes CASSVGGPGSLNTEAFF.

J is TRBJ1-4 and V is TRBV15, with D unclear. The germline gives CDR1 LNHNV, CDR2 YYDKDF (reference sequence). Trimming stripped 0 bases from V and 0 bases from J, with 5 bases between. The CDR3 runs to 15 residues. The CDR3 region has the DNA TGTGCCACCAGCAGAGATCAGACAACTAATGAAAAACTGTTTTTT. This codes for CATSRDQTTNEKLFF.

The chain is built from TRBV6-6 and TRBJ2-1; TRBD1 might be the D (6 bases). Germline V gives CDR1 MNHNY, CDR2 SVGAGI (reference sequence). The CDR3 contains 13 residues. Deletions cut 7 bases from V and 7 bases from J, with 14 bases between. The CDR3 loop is CASTRGDGNEQFF. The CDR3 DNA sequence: TGTGCCAGCACCAGGGGCGACGGGAATGAGCAGTTCTTC.

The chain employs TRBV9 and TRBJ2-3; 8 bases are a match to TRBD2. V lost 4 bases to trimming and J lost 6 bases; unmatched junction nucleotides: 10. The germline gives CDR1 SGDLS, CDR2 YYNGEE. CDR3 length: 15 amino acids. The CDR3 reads CASSLAGPSRDTQYF. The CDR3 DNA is TGTGCCAGCAGCCTAGCGGGTCCGTCCCGGGATACGCAGTATTTT.

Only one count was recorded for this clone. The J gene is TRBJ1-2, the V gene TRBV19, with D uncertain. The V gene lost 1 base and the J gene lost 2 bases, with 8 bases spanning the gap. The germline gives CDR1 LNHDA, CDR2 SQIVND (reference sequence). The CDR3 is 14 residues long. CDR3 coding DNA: TGTGCCAGTAGTATAGGACATTCAAACTATGGCTACACCTTC. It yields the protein CASSIGHSNYGYTF.

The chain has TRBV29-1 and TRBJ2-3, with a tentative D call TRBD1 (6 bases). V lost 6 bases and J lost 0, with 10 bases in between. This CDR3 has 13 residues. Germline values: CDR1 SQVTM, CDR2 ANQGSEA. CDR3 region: CSVVTGSTDTQYF. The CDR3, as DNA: TGCAGCGTGGTTACAGGGAGCACAGATACGCAGTATTTT.

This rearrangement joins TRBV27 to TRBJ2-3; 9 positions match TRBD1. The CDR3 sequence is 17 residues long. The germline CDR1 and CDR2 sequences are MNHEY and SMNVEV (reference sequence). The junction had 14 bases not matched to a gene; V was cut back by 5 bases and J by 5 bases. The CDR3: CASSSEVGTGQGDTQYF. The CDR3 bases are TGTGCCAGCAGTAGCGAAGTGGGGACAGGGCAGGGAGATACGCAGTATTTT.

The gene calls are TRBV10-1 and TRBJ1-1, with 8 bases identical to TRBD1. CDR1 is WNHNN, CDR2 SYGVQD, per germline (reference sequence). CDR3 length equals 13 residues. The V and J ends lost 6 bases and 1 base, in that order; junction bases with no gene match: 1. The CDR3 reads CASRDRENTEAFF. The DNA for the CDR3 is TGCGCCAGCAGGGACAGGGAGAACACTGAAGCTTTCTTT.